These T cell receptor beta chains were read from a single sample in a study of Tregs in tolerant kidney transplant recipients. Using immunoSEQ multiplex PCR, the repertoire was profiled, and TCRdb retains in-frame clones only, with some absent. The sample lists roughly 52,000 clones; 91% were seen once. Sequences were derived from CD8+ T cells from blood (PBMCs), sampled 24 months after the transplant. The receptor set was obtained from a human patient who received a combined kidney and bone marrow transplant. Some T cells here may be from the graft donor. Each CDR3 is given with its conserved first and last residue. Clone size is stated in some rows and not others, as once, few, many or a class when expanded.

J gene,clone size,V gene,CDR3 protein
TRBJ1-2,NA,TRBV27,CASENRNYGYTF
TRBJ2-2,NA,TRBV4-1,CASSPRNGETGELFF
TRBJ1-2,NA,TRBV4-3,CASSQDITGGYTF
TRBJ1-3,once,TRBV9,CASSGRDLRTIYF
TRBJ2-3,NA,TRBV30,CAWTGGGASSTDTQYF
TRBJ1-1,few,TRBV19,CASTVNTEAFF
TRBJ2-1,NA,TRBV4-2,CASSQAGRLGGDYNEQFF
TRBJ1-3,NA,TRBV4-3,CASSQDTGFGNTIYF
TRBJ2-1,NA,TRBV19,CASSIDGPGLAGYNEQFF
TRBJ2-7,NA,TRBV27,CASSFGQAYEQYF
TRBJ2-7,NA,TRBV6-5,CASSYEAGGLEQYF
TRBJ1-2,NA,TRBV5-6,CASSLSGQGGGYTF
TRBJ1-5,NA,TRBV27,CASRVYAGRSTEPQHF
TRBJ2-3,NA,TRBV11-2,CASSLAHNAFGQGEDTQYF
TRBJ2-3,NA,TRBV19,CASRGLVPDTQYF
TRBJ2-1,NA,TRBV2,CASKQAGAFYNEQFF
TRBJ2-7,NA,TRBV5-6,CASSLGQGGYEQYF
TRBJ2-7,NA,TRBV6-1,CASSERGRLVEQYF
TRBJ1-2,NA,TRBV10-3,CAISVGGHGYTF
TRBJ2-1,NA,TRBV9,CASSVVGTGAYNEQFF
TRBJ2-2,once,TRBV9,CASSEKGSANTGELFF
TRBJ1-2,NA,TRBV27,CASSLNGQGAANYGYTF
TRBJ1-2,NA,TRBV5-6,CASSSVGVYGYTF
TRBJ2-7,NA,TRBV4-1,CASSQDRRESSYEQYF
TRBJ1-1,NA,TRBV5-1,CASSSSQPGGWTEAFF
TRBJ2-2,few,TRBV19,CASSNPGTSGSRNTGELFF
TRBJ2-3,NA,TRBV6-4,CASSELWDRGTDTQYF
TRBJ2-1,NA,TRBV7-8,CASSVGPGEQFF
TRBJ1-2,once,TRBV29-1,CSVGSIDGYTF
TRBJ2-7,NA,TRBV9,CASSVTPGAISYEQYF
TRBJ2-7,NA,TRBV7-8,CASSVTGGRLAYEQYF
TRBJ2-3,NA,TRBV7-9,CASSSQSGGGDTQYF
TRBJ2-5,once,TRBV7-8,CASSLSYSGGPLEETQYF
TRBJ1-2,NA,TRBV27,CASSRGLPRDGYTF
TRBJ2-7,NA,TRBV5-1,CASSPRGLTASYEQYF
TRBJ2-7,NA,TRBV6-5,CASRPGTGYYEQYF
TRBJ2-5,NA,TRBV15,CATTTGNQETQYF
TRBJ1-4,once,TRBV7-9,CASSPPQGRLRGEKLFF
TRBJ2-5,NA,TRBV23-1,CASSQSPHYRVSKETQYF
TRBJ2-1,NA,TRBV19,CASSITSGDNEQFF
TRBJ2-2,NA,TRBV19,CASGQGAGGELFF
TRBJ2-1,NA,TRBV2,CASSLSNEQFF
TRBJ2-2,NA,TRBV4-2,CASSQLGRVTGELFF
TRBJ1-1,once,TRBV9,CASSVGDRMNTEAFF
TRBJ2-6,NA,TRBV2,CASSPGKGGGANVLTF
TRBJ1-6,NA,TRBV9,CASSVDRANSPLHF
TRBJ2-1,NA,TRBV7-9,CASSLANFYNEQFF